Listed here are 5 T cell receptor beta chains from one sample, sequenced in a study of shared clonotypes between healthy human individuals. Only in-frame clones appear in the TCRdb table, and some are missing; sequencing was by immunoSEQ multiplex PCR. The data contain 2.3 million or so clones, approximately 95% of them singletons. Sequencing was performed on naive CD4+ T cells from PBMCs. Described subset: CD45RA+ positively selected. These receptors were obtained from a man aged 18 to 29 in good health. Some clones in this sample may be carry-over from other donors' samples.

This clone showed up just once. The chain recombines TRBV2 with TRBJ1-4; no definite D call. Trimming cost V 6 bases and J 0 bases, with 11 bases left between them. The CDR3 spans 15 residues. CDR1 and CDR2 from the germline V gene are SNHLY and FYNNEI. CDR3 loop: CASSARRATNEKLFF. The CDR3 DNA follows: TGTGCCAGCAGCGCCAGAAGGGCAACTAATGAAAAACTGTTTTTT.

CDR3 nucleotide sequence: TGTGCCAGCAGCCAAGATTTTGTGTCCGGTGAGCAGTTCTTC. Its protein is CASSQDFVSGEQFF. J is TRBJ2-1 and V is TRBV4-2; D gene unclear. With 0 bases removed from V and 9 bases from J, the gap between germline ends came to 12 bases. Germline V CDR1 and CDR2: LGHNA, YNFKEQ. The CDR3 is 14 residues long.

The rearrangement links TRBV5-5 to TRBJ1-2; 7 positions match TRBD1. CDR3 length equals 13 residues. CDR1 and CDR2 (germline): SGHKS, YYEKEE (reference sequence). J was trimmed by 2 bases and V by 4 bases; bases with no gene match: 2. This CDR3 reads CASSRGQNYGYTF. The CDR3 coding sequence is TGTGCCAGCAGCCGGGGACAGAACTATGGCTACACCTTC.

The rearrangement joins TRBV7-6 to TRBJ2-7, with 7 bases fitting TRBD2. Trimming took 5 bases from V and 7 from J; bases not matched to a gene: 14. The CDR3 is 15 amino acids. CDR1 and CDR2 (germline): SGHVS, FNYEAQ. CDR3 nucleotides: TGTGCCAGCAGCCCCTTCGGCGGGGGAGGCCGTGAGCAGTACTTC. Amino acids: CASSPFGGGGREQYF. The whole variable domain, filled in from reference TRBV7-6 and TRBJ2-7, reads GAGVSQSPRYKVTKRGQDVALRCDPISGHVSLYWYRQALGQGPEFLTYFNYEAQQDKSGLPNDRFSAERPEGSISTLTIQRTEQRDSAMYRCASSPFGGGGREQYFGPGTRLTVT.

The chain combines TRBV28 with TRBJ1-2; a weak D match, TRBD1 (5 bases). Germline V gene sequence: CDR1 MDHEN, CDR2 SYDVKM. Trimming cost V 2 bases and J 6 bases, with 13 bases left between them. The CDR3 totals 14 residues. CDR3 DNA: TGTGCCAGCAGTTTACGGGGGATGATTCATGGCTACACCTTC. The encoded protein is CASSLRGMIHGYTF.